Following are 30 T cell receptor beta chains from one sample sequenced in a study of tumor-infiltrating lymphocytes in primary liver carcinoma. A primer matching the constant region was used to make TCR beta cDNA from approximately 0.45 ug of total RNA. Employing slightly modified ARM-PCR, three nested multiplex PCR rounds were run, and these gave rise to the TCR beta libraries. For 10 cycles apiece, the opening two PCR rounds ran with TRBV1-TRBV30 forward primers and a C-beta reverse primer. One entry per CDR3 protein, called by TCRdb with MiXCR from the multiplex PCR reads. The sample consists of 300,000 to 400,000 distinct CDR3 sequences, approximately 60% of them appearing once. They got blood RNA out of unsorted whole blood and also pulled out germline DNA. Source material: peripheral blood. All receptors derive from a man aged 40-49 years with primary liver carcinoma and hepatitis B virus infection.

The genes are TRBV29-1 and TRBJ2-7, with 9 nucleotides matching TRBD1. Germline V CDR1 and CDR2: SQVTM, ANQGSEA. This CDR3 spans 17 amino acids. With 1 base clipped from V and 6 bases from J, the junction kept 16 bases outside the gene matches. CDR3: CSVEGGGGPGQGTEQYF. The CDR3 DNA reads as TGCAGCGTTGAAGGAGGGGGTGGCCCGGGACAGGGCACCGAGCAGTACTTC.

This chain connects TRBV11-1 to TRBJ2-2; 7 nucleotides agree with TRBD1. Per germline, CDR1 SGHAT and CDR2 FQDESV (reference sequence). The CDR3 covers 14 residues. CDR3 sequence: CGISPNRGTGELFF. DNA for the CDR3: TGTGGCATCAGCCCAAACAGGGGAACCGGGGAGCTGTTTTTT.

A word on this clonotype: A much larger clone lies a single base off, so this may be a read error. The V and J genes are TRBV12-3 or TRBV12-4 and TRBJ1-3; possible D gene TRBD1, 5 bases. There are 15 residues in the CDR3. CDR3 in amino acids: CASSFWGGSGSTIYF. In DNA form, the CDR3 reads TGTGCCAGCAGTTTCTGGGGCGGATCTGGAAGCACCATATATTTT.

This clonotype was detected a few times. This chain links TRBV2 with TRBJ2-2; TRBD1 matches 7 bases. The CDR3 extends over 14 amino acids. The V gene end was trimmed by 7 bases and the J gene end by 3 bases; junction bases not matched to a gene: 5. Germline loops: CDR1 SNHLY, CDR2 FYNNEI. The CDR3 loop is CASTVQGDTGELFF. CDR3 nucleotides: TGTGCCAGCACCGTCCAGGGGGACACCGGGGAGCTGTTTTTT.

V usage is TRBV7-9 and J usage is TRBJ2-7; D remains ambiguous. V was trimmed by 5 bases and J by 5 bases, leaving 10 bases between them. Germline CDR1 and CDR2: SEHNR and FQNEAQ (reference sequence). CDR3 length equals 12 residues. Here the CDR3 DNA reads TGTGCCAGCAGCAGCCCTGGGCACGAGCAGTACTTC. This codes for CASSSPGHEQYF.

The rearrangement joins TRBV11-2 to TRBJ2-5; D gene unclear. Germline CDR1 reads SGHAT; CDR2 reads FQNNGV. The CDR3 sequence is 14 residues long. The ends were cut back, 9 bases at V and 4 bases at J, with 18 bases in the middle. CDR3 sequence: CASGSLLRGETQYF. The CDR3 bases are TGTGCCAGTGGTTCCCTCTTGCGAGGAGAGACCCAGTACTTC.

Details on this clonotype: Given a much more abundant clone one base away, this may be a read error. The chain carries TRBV4-2 and TRBJ2-7, with 8 bases aligning to TRBD2. From germline, CDR1 is LGHNA and CDR2 YNFKEQ. The CDR3 covers 15 residues. In nucleotides, the CDR3 is TGTGCCAGCAGCCACGCCGGCGGGAGGCCAGACGAGAAGTACTTC. It is translated as CASSHAGGRPDEKYF.

Only a few counts were recorded for this clonotype. This chain joins TRBV5-6 and TRBJ2-7; D perhaps matches TRBD2 (5 bases). V lost 5 bases and J 3 bases, leaving 18 bases between the germline ends. The CDR3 has 15 amino acids. The germline V gene has CDR1 SGHDT and CDR2 YYEEEE. CDR3 bases: TGTGCCAGCAGGGACTTGGGCGGTGGGGACTACGAGCAGTACTTC. This codes for CASRDLGGGDYEQYF.

Turning to this clonotype: A much larger clone lies a single base off, so this may be a read error. CDR3 protein: CVSSFASAPKTQYF. The CDR3, as DNA: TGTGTCAGCAGCTTCGCTAGCGCACCTAAGACCCAGTACTTC. This chain joins TRBV5-4 and TRBJ2-5; a possible D gene is TRBD2 (6 bases). The CDR3 has 14 residues. Germline V gene sequence: CDR1 SGHNT, CDR2 YYREEE (reference sequence). Supplemented by reference TRBV5-4 and TRBJ2-5, the full variable domain reads ETGVTQSPTHLIKTRGQQVTLRCSSQSGHNTVSWYQQALGQGPQFIFQYYREEENGRGNFPPRFSGLQFPNYSSELNVNALELDDSALYLCVSSFASAPKTQYFGPGTRLLVL.

CDR3 sequence: CASSLGTLAGGYNEQFF. CDR3 coding DNA: TGTGCCAGCAGCTTAGGGACGTTAGCGGGAGGATACAATGAGCAGTTCTTC. This chain links TRBV7-3 with TRBJ2-1, with TRBD2 identical over 10 bases. The V gene end was trimmed by 2 bases and the J gene end by 4 bases; junction bases not matched to a gene: 8. Germline V gives CDR1 SGHTA, CDR2 FQGTGA. The length of the CDR3 is 17 residues.

As for this clonotype: One end of the junction varies from germline; a read error may be responsible. CDR3 sequence: CASNLEDDTQYF. DNA for the CDR3: TGCGCCAGCAACTTGGAGGACGATACGCAGTATTTT. This chain connects TRBV5-1 to TRBJ2-3; possible D gene TRBD2, 5 bases. There are 12 residues in the CDR3. Germline CDR1 SGHRS, CDR2 YFSETQ. The full variable domain, its missing parts supplied by reference TRBV5-1 and TRBJ2-3, is KAGVTQTPRYLIKTRGQQVTLSCSPISGHRSVSWYQQTPGQGLQFLFEYFSETQRNKGNFPGRFSGRQFSNSRSEMNVSTLELGDSALYLCASNLEDDTQYFGPGTRLTVL.

Remarks on this clonotype: Because the CDR3 is missing its conserved closing phenylalanine or tryptophan, this is likely a read error. This chain links TRBV11-2 with TRBJ2-5; 14 bases align to TRBD2. Germline lookup yields CDR1 SGHAT and CDR2 FQNNGV. The CDR3 runs to 17 residues. CDR3: CDSSLDWTSGGQETQYL. In nucleotides, the CDR3 is TGTGACAGCAGCTTAGACTGGACTAGCGGGGGGCAAGAGACCCAGTACCTC.

Concerning this clonotype itself: One end of the junction is discordant with germline, which a read error may explain. The chain uses TRBV28 and TRBJ1-1, with 7 bases that match TRBD1. Per germline, CDR1 MDHEN and CDR2 SYDVKM. This CDR3 region has 15 residues. The CDR3, as DNA: TGTGCCAGCAGTTTATTTCAGGGGGGGAACATTGAAGCTTTCTTT. Protein sequence: CASSLFQGGNIEAFF. Full variable domain (remainder filled in from reference TRBV28 and TRBJ1-1): DVKVTQSSRYLVKRTGEKVFLECVQDMDHENMFWYRQDPGLGLRLIYFSYDVKMKEKGDIPEGYSVSREKKERFSLILESASTNQTSMYLCASSLFQGGNIEAFFGQGTRLTVV.

The sample holds a few counts of this clonotype. The chain recombines TRBV6-5 with TRBJ1-5, with a weak D call TRBD1 (6 bases). Trimming took 10 bases from V and 0 from J, leaving 13 bases between them. Germline loops: CDR1 MNHEY, CDR2 SVGAGI. This CDR3 contains 14 residues. CDR3 region: CATRGAYSNQPQHF. CDR3 DNA: TGTGCCACCCGGGGGGCGTATAGCAATCAGCCCCAGCATTTT.

The chain has TRBV7-8 and TRBJ2-1, with TRBD2 as a possible D gene (6 bases). Germline CDR1 SGHVS, CDR2 FQNEAQ. The CDR3 has 13 amino acids. V was shortened by 5 bases and J by 7 bases, with 12 bases between the two germline ends. The CDR3 bases are TGTGCCAGCAGCCGGGACTGGTTGAATGAGCAGTTCTTC. Its protein is CASSRDWLNEQFF.

As regards this clonotype: The junction and the germline gene differ at one end; a read error may be behind it. The chain joins TRBV6-2 or TRBV6-3 to TRBJ2-5; TRBD2 might be the D (6 bases). Germline V gives CDR1 MNHEY, CDR2 SVGEGT. The CDR3 is made up of 12 amino acids. CDR3 sequence reads: CASTNRREAQYF. CDR3 DNA: TGTGCCAGCACCAACAGGAGGGAGGCCCAGTACTTT.

As regards this clonotype: The conserved final phenylalanine or tryptophan is absent from the CDR3, which likely points to a read error. The chain couples TRBV4-1 to TRBJ2-5, with TRBD2 as a possible D gene (5 bases). Germline CDR1 and CDR2: MGHRA and YSYEKL. V was trimmed by 1 base and J by 5 bases, leaving 14 bases between them. CDR3 length equals 15 residues. The CDR3 sequence: CASSQAQLASETQYS. CDR3 DNA: TGCGCCAGCAGCCAAGCCCAGCTAGCTTCGGAGACCCAGTACTCC.

The chain is built from TRBV19 and TRBJ1-1; D gene uncertain. Trimming took 2 bases from V and 4 from J, leaving 11 bases between them. There are 14 residues in the CDR3. CDR1 and CDR2 from the germline V gene are LNHDA and SQIVND (reference sequence). DNA of the CDR3: TGTGCCAGTAGTATAAAGGCCACGGGCACTGAAGCTTTCTTT. Its protein is CASSIKATGTEAFF.

With regard to this clonotype: A much larger clone lies a single base off, so this may be a read error. The chain combines TRBV5-1 with TRBJ1-5; tentatively, D is TRBD1 (6 bases). The germline V gene has CDR1 SGHRS and CDR2 YFSETQ. This CDR3 comprises 15 residues. The CDR3 nucleotides are TGCGCCAGCAGCTTGGCGGGACACCCCGGTCAGTCCCAGCATTTT. This codes for CASSLAGHPGQSQHF. Using reference TRBV5-1 and TRBJ1-5 for the parts outside the CDR3, the full variable domain is KAGVTQTPRYLIKTRGQQVTLSCSPISGHRSVSWYQQTPGQGLQFLFEYFSETQRNKGNFPGRFSGRQFSNSRSEMNVSTLELGDSALYLCASSLAGHPGQSQHFGDGTRLSIL.

On this clonotype: A much larger clone differs by one base, so this may be a read error. The chain carries TRBV6-1 and TRBJ1-1, with D tentatively TRBD1 (5 bases). Germline values: CDR1 MNHNS, CDR2 SASEGT. The CDR3 covers 13 residues. The V gene lost 2 bases and the J gene lost 9 bases, with 13 bases spanning the gap. CDR3 DNA sequence: TGTGCCAGCAGTGAACAGGGATGCGCCCAAGCTTTCTTT. Translation gives CASSEQGCAQAFF.

The J gene is TRBJ2-5, the V gene TRBV4-2; 9 bases line up with TRBD1. Germline values: CDR1 LGHNA, CDR2 YNFKEQ. V shed 3 bases, J shed 5 bases, and the junction held 10 bases outside the gene matches. The CDR3 totals 16 residues. CDR3 coding DNA: TGTGCCAGCAGCCATGTACCGGGACAGGGCGATGAGACCCAGTACTTC. Residues: CASSHVPGQGDETQYF.

Of note for this clonotype: Possible read error: a much larger clone is one base away. The chain is built from TRBV6-5 and TRBJ2-2; a possible D gene is TRBD1 (5 bases). This CDR3 region has 13 residues. The germline V gene has CDR1 MNHEY and CDR2 SVGAGI. The CDR3 region is CASGPGNPGELFF. DNA of the CDR3: TGTGCCAGCGGGCCAGGGAACCCCGGGGAGCTGTTTTTT.

The chain links TRBV29-1 to TRBJ2-7; 10 nucleotides agree with TRBD1. Germline V gene lookup returns CDR1 SQVTM and CDR2 ANQGSEA. The CDR3 has 13 amino acids. V gave up 7 bases and J gave up 7 bases; unmatched junction bases: 10. CDR3 in amino acids: CSAWDRGRDEQYF. The DNA for the CDR3 is TGCAGCGCCTGGGACAGGGGTCGCGATGAGCAGTACTTC.

Remarks on this clonotype: A much larger clone sits a single nucleotide away, making a read error possible. This chain joins TRBV6-5 and TRBJ1-6; 7 bases line up with TRBD1. The V and J ends lost 6 bases and 7 bases, in that order; junction bases with no gene match: 9. CDR1 is MNHEY, CDR2 SVGAGI, per germline. CDR3 length equals 15 residues. The CDR3 DNA reads TGTGCCAGCAGGCACCCGACAGGGTTGAATTCACCCCTCCACTTT. Protein: CASRHPTGLNSPLHF.

On this clonotype: This may be a read error, as it is one base from a much larger clone. V gene TRBV5-1 combines with J gene TRBJ2-3; D tentatively reads TRBD1 or TRBD2 (6 bases each). CDR3 length: 17 amino acids. Germline CDR1 SGHRS, CDR2 YFSETQ. CDR3 loop: CVSSTGHGGASTDTQYF. DNA for the CDR3: TGCGTCAGCAGCACGGGACACGGGGGTGCTAGCACAGATACGCAGTATTTT.

This clonotype was seen a single time. V usage is TRBV5-1 and J usage is TRBJ2-2, with D perhaps matching TRBD2 (5 bases). Deletions cut 6 bases from V and 2 bases from J, with 11 bases between. CDR3 length: 14 amino acids. Germline V gene data show CDR1 as SGHRS and CDR2 as YFSETQ. For the CDR3, the DNA is TGCGCCAGCAAAGGACTCCAAAACACCGGGGAGCTGTTTTTT. Its protein product is CASKGLQNTGELFF.

In the case of this clonotype: Possible read error: a much larger clone is one base away. The genes are TRBV6-2 or TRBV6-3 and TRBJ2-3; D remains ambiguous. This CDR3 comprises 12 residues. In germline, CDR1 is MNHEY, CDR2 SVGEGT. In DNA form, the CDR3 reads TGTGCCAGCAGTTACGTACCGGATACGCACTATTTT. Protein sequence: CASSYVPDTHYF.

The chain is built from TRBV29-1 and TRBJ2-5, with TRBD2 matching 8 bases. V lost 4 bases, J lost 5 bases, and 9 bases stayed unmatched. Germline CDR1 reads SQVTM; CDR2 reads ANQGSEA. CDR3 length: 14 amino acids. The chain's CDR3 is CSVALREVPETQYF. The CDR3 nucleotides are TGCAGCGTTGCGTTGCGGGAGGTTCCCGAGACCCAGTACTTC.

For this clonotype: The junction shows a germline mismatch at one end, possibly a read error. V usage is TRBV11-2 and J usage is TRBJ1-2; D remains unclear. Germline V CDR1 and CDR2: SGHAT, FQNNGV. The CDR3 has 14 amino acids. CDR3: CASSLSGRLSGYTF. In nucleotides, the CDR3 is TGCGCTAGCAGCTTATCCGGGAGATTGAGCGGCTACACCTTC. Based on the CDR3 plus reference TRBV11-2 and TRBJ1-2, the full variable domain is EAGVAQSPRYKIIEKRQSVAFWCNPISGHATLYWYQQILGQGPKLLIQFQNNGVVDDSQLPKDRFSAERLKGVDSTLKIQPAKLEDSAVYLCASSLSGRLSGYTFGSGTRLTVV.

Details on this clonotype: The germline gene is not matched at one end of the junction; a read error may be the cause. The rearrangement links TRBV6-5 to TRBJ2-1, with D possibly matching TRBD2 (6 bases). Germline V CDR1 and CDR2: MNHEY, SVGAGI. The CDR3 runs 13 residues. CDR3 loop: CANGSGLGNEQFF. In nucleotides, the CDR3 is TGTGCCAATGGGAGCGGGTTGGGCAATGAACAGTTCTTC.